The 28 T cell receptor beta chains listed next were all sequenced from one sample in a study of blood T cell repertoires in COVID-19. Produced via immunoSEQ multiplex PCR; TCRdb's table is partial and in-frame only. Here the sample spans approximately 120,000 clones, 81% being singletons. Sequencing was carried out using peripheral blood. The receptor source for this set is a man aged 25-45 years with COVID-19, enrolled during active disease.

The CDR3 coding sequence is TGTGCCAGCAGCCCCTATACCCGGGGTTACGTGACTAATGAAAAACTGTTTTTT. Translated: CASSPYTRGYVTNEKLFF. The J gene is TRBJ1-4, the V gene TRBV5-6; no reliable D call. The CDR3 length is 18 residues. The V gene lost 4 bases and the J gene lost 2 bases, with 21 bases spanning the gap. CDR1 is SGHDT, CDR2 YYEEEE, per germline. Using reference TRBV5-6 and TRBJ1-4 for the parts outside the CDR3, the full variable domain is DAGVTQSPTHLIKTRGQQVTLRCSPKSGHDTVSWYQQALGQGPQFIFQYYEEEERQRGNFPDRFSGHQFPNYSSELNVNALLLGDSALYLCASSPYTRGYVTNEKLFFGSGTQLSVL.

DNA of the CDR3: TGTGCCAGCAGTTACAATCCCACGGGACTTAGGATCCAAGAGACCCAGTACTTC. This encodes CASSYNPTGLRIQETQYF. The chain combines TRBV6-2 or TRBV6-3 with TRBJ2-5, with D possibly matching TRBD2 (6 bases). The CDR3 contains 18 residues. The V end lost 2 bases, the J end lost 1 base, and 20 bases lay between the germline ends. Germline-derived CDR1 and CDR2 are MNHEY and SVGEGT.

The rearrangement joins TRBV6-1 to TRBJ2-7; 7 nucleotides match TRBD1. V was pared by 5 bases and J by 3 bases, with 7 bases of the junction left unmatched. There are 14 residues in the CDR3. CDR1 and CDR2 (germline): MNHNS, SASEGT. CDR3 residues: CASSFAGGYYEQYF. The CDR3 DNA is TGTGCCAGCAGTTTCGCAGGGGGTTACTACGAGCAGTACTTC.

V and J are TRBV30 and TRBJ2-2; D assignment may be TRBD1 or TRBD2 (9 bases each). CDR3 length: 18 amino acids. Germline CDR1 GTSNPN, CDR2 SVGIG (reference sequence). V lost 5 bases and J 2 bases, leaving 24 bases between the germline ends. CDR3 DNA sequence: TGTGCCTGGTGGGACAGGGTTATAGCGGGGGCCAACACCGGGGAGCTGTTTTTT. Its protein is CAWWDRVIAGANTGELFF.

The chain has TRBV4-3 and TRBJ2-5, with a tentative D call TRBD2 (7 bases). V dropped 4 bases and J dropped 4 bases, with 19 bases sitting between them. Germline CDR1 reads LGHNA; CDR2 reads YSLEER. This CDR3 comprises 16 residues. The CDR3 protein is CASSPGAIGGIETQYF. The CDR3 DNA reads TGCGCCAGCAGCCCGGGGGCTATCGGGGGGATAGAGACCCAGTACTTC.

V gene TRBV27 combines with J gene TRBJ2-3, with D maybe TRBD2 (5 bases). V lost 6 bases to trimming and J lost 2 bases, with 12 bases between them. The CDR3 is made up of 14 amino acids. Germline V gene lookup returns CDR1 MNHEY and CDR2 SMNVEV (reference sequence). The DNA of the CDR3 is TGTGCCAGCAGGATAGACTACCTCACAGATACGCAGTATTTT. This gives the protein CASRIDYLTDTQYF.

In its sample, this clone was seen a few times. The V call is TRBV5-6, the J call TRBJ2-7; 7 bases are shared with TRBD1. Germline loops: CDR1 SGHDT, CDR2 YYEEEE. There are 16 residues in the CDR3. The junction had 10 bases not matched to a gene; V was cut back by 4 bases and J by 0 bases. For the CDR3, the DNA is TGTGCCAGCAGCGCACCCCAGGGACAGTACTCCTACGAGCAGTACTTC. Translated, it gives CASSAPQGQYSYEQYF. Filled out from reference TRBV5-6 and TRBJ2-7, the complete variable domain reads DAGVTQSPTHLIKTRGQQVTLRCSPKSGHDTVSWYQQALGQGPQFIFQYYEEEERQRGNFPDRFSGHQFPNYSSELNVNALLLGDSALYLCASSAPQGQYSYEQYFGPGTRLTVT.

The gene calls are TRBV18 and TRBJ1-2, with 10 nucleotides matching TRBD1. The CDR3 consists of 15 residues. CDR1 is KGHSH, CDR2 LQKENI, per germline. J lost 3 bases, V lost 3 bases, and 4 bases had no gene match. CDR3 in DNA: TGTGCCAGCTCACCGTCGACAGGGGGCGACTATGGCTACACCTTC. This codes for CASSPSTGGDYGYTF.

This chain uses TRBV29-1 with TRBJ1-1, with TRBD1 as a possible D gene (5 bases). The germline V gene has CDR1 SQVTM and CDR2 ANQGSEA. CDR3 length: 13 residues. Trimming stripped 6 bases from V and 6 bases from J, with 17 bases between. The CDR3 DNA sequence: TGCAGCGTGACCCTTCTACAGGCCTCTGAAGCTTTCTTT. Translating it yields CSVTLLQASEAFF.

This clone has just one count. The rearrangement links TRBV10-2 to TRBJ2-1, with 13 nucleotides matching TRBD2. The CDR3 length is 16 residues. The ends lost 7 bases at V and 5 bases at J; junction bases unmatched: 8. Germline V lookup: CDR1 WSHSY, CDR2 SAAADI. DNA for the CDR3: TGCGCCAGCACGCGTTGGGGACTAGCGGGGAACAATGAGCAGTTCTTC. Its translation is CASTRWGLAGNNEQFF.

The CDR3 reads CASSLQEGDTSLWANVLTF. As DNA, the CDR3 is TGTGCCAGCAGTTTACAGGAAGGGGACACAAGCTTGTGGGCCAACGTCCTGACTTTC. The chain uses TRBV28 and TRBJ2-6, with TRBD1 as a possible D gene (6 bases). CDR1 and CDR2 from the germline V gene are MDHEN and SYDVKM. V was shortened by 2 bases and J by 5 bases, with 22 bases between the two germline ends. This CDR3 comprises 19 residues.

The V and J genes are TRBV4-2 and TRBJ2-3; TRBD2 aligns across 9 bases. Trimming took 1 base from V and 2 from J; bases not matched to a gene: 16. Germline lookup yields CDR1 LGHNA and CDR2 YNFKEQ. The CDR3 length is 20 residues. CDR3 residues: CASSQAGAASGTMNTDTQYF. In nucleotides, the CDR3 is TGTGCCAGCAGCCAAGCTGGGGCGGCTAGCGGGACGATGAACACAGATACGCAGTATTTT.

This chain links TRBV5-6 with TRBJ1-1; D remains ambiguous. V dropped 1 base and J dropped 0 bases, with 13 bases sitting between them. CDR3 size: 16 residues. CDR1 SGHDT and CDR2 YYEEEE come from the germline V gene. The CDR3 DNA reads TGTGCCAGCAGCTTGTCCGCGGGAGGAATGAACACTGAAGCTTTCTTT. Encoded protein: CASSLSAGGMNTEAFF.

The CDR3 coding sequence is TGTGCCAGCAGTCTAAGATCTGAAGCTTTCTTT. This translates into CASSLRSEAFF. This chain links TRBV12-3 or TRBV12-4 with TRBJ1-1; no firm D call. The CDR3 loop spans 11 amino acids. V shed 5 bases and J shed 6 bases, with 7 bases lying between them.

The count of this clone is one. The chain combines TRBV7-2 with TRBJ2-3, with 9 bases fitting TRBD2. V was clipped by 2 bases and J by 0 bases; unmatched bases: 12. CDR3 length: 19 amino acids. Germline V gene lookup returns CDR1 SGHTA and CDR2 FQGNSA. CDR3 in amino acids: CASSLLGLAGRASTDTQYF. In DNA form, the CDR3 reads TGTGCCAGCAGCTTACTCGGTCTAGCGGGGAGGGCTAGCACAGATACGCAGTATTTT.

The rearrangement uses TRBV7-8 and TRBJ1-2; maybe TRBD1 (6 bases). Germline-derived CDR1 and CDR2 are SGHVS and FQNEAQ. The V end lost 5 bases, the J end lost 4 bases, and 20 bases lay between the germline ends. CDR3 length: 16 residues. The CDR3 DNA is TGTGCCAGCAGCGAAAGAGAGGGGGGGCTTATCTATGGCTACACCTTC. Protein sequence: CASSEREGGLIYGYTF.

In its sample, this clone was seen once. The gene calls are TRBV6-7 and TRBJ1-1; weak D call: TRBD1 (6 bases). TRBV6-7 is noted as an ORF with a role that remains uncertain. The germline V and J ends were trimmed by 6 bases and 5 bases, with 22 bases remaining between them. The CDR3 spans 16 residues. Written as DNA, the CDR3 is TGTGCCAGCAGAGAACCGCAGGGGACCCCATGGACTGAAGCTTTCTTT. Amino acids: CASREPQGTPWTEAFF.

V and J are TRBV4-2 and TRBJ1-2; 8 nucleotides match TRBD1. Germline values: CDR1 LGHNA, CDR2 YNFKEQ. This CDR3 is 14 amino acids long. With 2 bases clipped from V and 6 bases from J, the junction kept 5 bases outside the gene matches. The DNA of the CDR3 is TGTGCCAGCAGCCAACCCGGACAGGGAGATGGCTACACCTTC. This encodes CASSQPGQGDGYTF.

The CDR3 DNA reads TGTGCCAGCAGCACAGGACAGGGAGGCTCTTCTGGAAACACCATATATTTT. Its translation: CASSTGQGGSSGNTIYF. This sequence joins TRBV7-2 and TRBJ1-3; 8 bases are shared with TRBD1. Germline V CDR1 and CDR2: SGHTA, FQGNSA. This CDR3 spans 17 amino acids. V shed 5 bases and J 1 base; nucleotides not matched to a gene: 10.

The J gene is TRBJ1-2, the V gene TRBV28; 9 bases agree with TRBD1. The CDR3 runs 14 residues. The V gene end was trimmed by 6 bases and the J gene end by 8 bases; junction bases not matched to a gene: 10. Germline CDR1 reads MDHEN; CDR2 reads SYDVKM. This CDR3 is CASRTGQGIGGYTF. CDR3 coding DNA: TGTGCCAGCAGAACGGGACAGGGTATTGGAGGCTACACCTTC.

Here the CDR3 reads CASSLQESSGNTIYF. CDR3 DNA: TGTGCCAGCTCACTTCAGGAAAGCTCTGGAAACACCATATATTTT. The chain employs TRBV18 and TRBJ1-3; D not resolved. Germline V gene lookup returns CDR1 KGHSH and CDR2 LQKENI. V was shortened by 4 bases and J by 0 bases, with 10 bases between the two germline ends. The CDR3 has 15 amino acids. The whole variable domain, remainder taken from reference TRBV18 and TRBJ1-3, is NAGVMQNPRHLVRRRGQEARLRCSPMKGHSHVYWYRQLPEEGLKFMVYLQKENIIDESGMPKERFSAEFPKEGPSILRIQQVVRGDSAAYFCASSLQESSGNTIYFGEGSWLTVV.

This clone is a singleton in its sample. The chain recombines TRBV7-8 with TRBJ2-3, with D maybe TRBD2 (7 bases). V lost 7 bases to trimming and J lost 2 bases, with 19 bases between them. The CDR3 covers 16 residues. Germline CDR1 reads SGHVS; CDR2 reads FQNEAQ. The CDR3 here is CASTRRGGRDTDTQYF. CDR3 in DNA: TGTGCCAGCACCCGAAGGGGGGGGCGAGACACAGATACGCAGTATTTT. The complete variable domain, with remaining parts taken from reference TRBV7-8 and TRBJ2-3, reads GAGVSQSPRYKVAKRGQDVALRCDPISGHVSLFWYQQALGQGPEFLTYFQNEAQLDKSGLPSDRFFAERPEGSVSTLKIQRTQQEDSAVYLCASTRRGGRDTDTQYFGPGTRLTVL.

The V gene is TRBV5-1, the J gene TRBJ2-2; 12 bases align to TRBD1. The junction had 2 bases not matched to a gene; V was cut back by 3 bases and J by 5 bases. CDR1 SGHRS and CDR2 YFSETQ come from the germline V gene. The CDR3 runs to 15 residues. This CDR3 reads CASSWGQGATGELFF. The CDR3 region has the DNA TGCGCCAGCAGCTGGGGACAGGGGGCAACCGGGGAGCTGTTTTTT. The complete variable domain, with remaining parts taken from reference TRBV5-1 and TRBJ2-2, reads KAGVTQTPRYLIKTRGQQVTLSCSPISGHRSVSWYQQTPGQGLQFLFEYFSETQRNKGNFPGRFSGRQFSNSRSEMNVSTLELGDSALYLCASSWGQGATGELFFGEGSRLTVL.

The CDR3 DNA is TGTGCCAGCAGCTTGGGACTAGCGAGGAATGAGCAGTTCTTC. Protein: CASSLGLARNEQFF. The V call is TRBV5-5, the J call TRBJ2-1, with TRBD2 matching over 8 bases. Germline V lookup: CDR1 SGHKS, CDR2 YYEKEE (reference sequence). The CDR3 sequence is 14 residues long. J gave up 7 bases and V 0 bases, and 3 bases lay outside the gene matches.

V and J are TRBV15 and TRBJ2-1; D possibly corresponds to TRBD2 (7 bases). Germline V gene data show CDR1 as LNHNV and CDR2 as YYDKDF (reference sequence). V was cut by 5 bases and J by 5 bases, with 16 bases left in between. This CDR3 region has 15 residues. DNA of the CDR3: TGTGCCACCAGCTGGGGGGGCATCTATAACAATGAGCAGTTCTTC. Amino acid sequence: CATSWGGIYNNEQFF.

V usage is TRBV6-1 and J usage is TRBJ1-2; unclear D gene. This CDR3 spans 13 amino acids. Trimming took off 6 bases at V and 3 bases at J, with 11 bases between the two ends. The germline V gene encodes CDR1 MNHNS and CDR2 SASEGT. The DNA of the CDR3 is TGTGCCAGCAGCCCCGGAGCGGACTATGGCTACACCTTC. It specifies CASSPGADYGYTF.

This sequence joins TRBV4-1 and TRBJ2-7; the match to TRBD1 covers 8 bases. V gave up 4 bases and J gave up 2 bases; unmatched junction bases: 7. Germline-derived CDR1 and CDR2 are MGHRA and YSYEKL. This CDR3 spans 15 amino acids. The DNA of the CDR3 is TGCGCCAGCAGCCCGGGGACAGGCGGCCCCTACGAGCAGTACTTC. The encoded protein is CASSPGTGGPYEQYF.

The chain has TRBV11-3 and TRBJ2-2; 8 bases are a match to TRBD1. The germline V gene has CDR1 SGHNT and CDR2 YENEEA. J lost 3 bases, V lost 3 bases, and 6 bases had no gene match. The CDR3 contains 16 residues. The CDR3 nucleotides read TGTGCCAGCAGCTTCGTCAGGGGGCCGGACACCGGGGAGCTGTTTTTT. It translates to CASSFVRGPDTGELFF.